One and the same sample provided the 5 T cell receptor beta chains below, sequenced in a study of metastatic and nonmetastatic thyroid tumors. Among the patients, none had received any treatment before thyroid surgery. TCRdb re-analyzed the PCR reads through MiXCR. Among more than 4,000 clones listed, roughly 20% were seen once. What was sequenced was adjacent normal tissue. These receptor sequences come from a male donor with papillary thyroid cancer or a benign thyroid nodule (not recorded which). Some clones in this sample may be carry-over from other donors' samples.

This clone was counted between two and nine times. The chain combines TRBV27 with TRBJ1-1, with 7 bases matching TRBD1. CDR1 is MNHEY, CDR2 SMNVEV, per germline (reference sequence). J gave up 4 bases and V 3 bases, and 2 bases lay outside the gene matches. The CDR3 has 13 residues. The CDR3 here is CASSFQGGTEAFF. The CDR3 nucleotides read TGTGCCAGCAGTTTTCAGGGGGGCACTGAAGCTTTCTTT.

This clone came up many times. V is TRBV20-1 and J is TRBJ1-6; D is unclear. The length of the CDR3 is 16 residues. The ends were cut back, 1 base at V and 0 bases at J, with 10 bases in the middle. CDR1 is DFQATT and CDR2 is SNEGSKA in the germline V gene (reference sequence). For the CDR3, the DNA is TGCAGTGCTAGAGGTAGCTCCGGCTCCTATAATTCACCCCTCCACTTT. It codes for CSARGSSGSYNSPLHF.

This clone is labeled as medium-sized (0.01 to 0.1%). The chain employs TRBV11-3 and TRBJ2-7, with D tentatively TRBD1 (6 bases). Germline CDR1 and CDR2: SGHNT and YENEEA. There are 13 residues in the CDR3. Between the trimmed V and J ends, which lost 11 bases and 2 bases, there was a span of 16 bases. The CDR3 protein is CAGRQDPTYEQYF. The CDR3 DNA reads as TGTGCCGGCCGACAGGACCCGACCTACGAGCAGTACTTC.

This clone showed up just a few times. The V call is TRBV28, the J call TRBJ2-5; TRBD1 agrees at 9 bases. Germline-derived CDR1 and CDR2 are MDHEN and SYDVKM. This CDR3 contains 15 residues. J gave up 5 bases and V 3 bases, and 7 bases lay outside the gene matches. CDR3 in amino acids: CASSFPDRGEETQYF. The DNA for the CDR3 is TGTGCCAGCAGTTTTCCAGACAGGGGGGAGGAGACCCAGTACTTC.

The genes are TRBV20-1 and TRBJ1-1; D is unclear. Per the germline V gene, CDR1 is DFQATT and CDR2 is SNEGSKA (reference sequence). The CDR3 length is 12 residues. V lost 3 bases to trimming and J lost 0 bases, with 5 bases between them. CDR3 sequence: CSASSMNTEAFF. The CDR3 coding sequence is TGCAGTGCTAGCAGCATGAACACTGAAGCTTTCTTT.